These 27 T cell receptor beta chains originate from one sample sequenced in a study of chemoradiotherapy in HPV16-positive cancers. Only in-frame clones appear in the TCRdb table, and some are missing; sequencing was by immunoSEQ multiplex PCR. The table lists fewer than 40,000 clones, about 80% of them singletons. The specimen was blood, collected from a patient who underwent chemoradiotherapy. The receptors stem from a human donor with HPV-associated anogenital cancer.

The J gene is TRBJ2-5, the V gene TRBV13; tentatively, D is TRBD1 (6 bases). The CDR3 is 13 amino acids. Germline CDR1 PRHDT, CDR2 FYEKMQ (reference sequence). The germline V and J ends were trimmed by 3 bases and 4 bases, with 9 bases remaining between them. The CDR3 protein is CASSFVQGETQYF. The CDR3 DNA follows: TGTGCCAGCAGCTTCGTACAGGGAGAGACCCAGTACTTC.

V usage is TRBV6-5 and J usage is TRBJ1-2; D ambiguous. The germline gives CDR1 MNHEY, CDR2 SVGAGI. The length of the CDR3 is 12 residues. V lost 7 bases, J lost 4 bases, and 10 bases lay in between. For the CDR3, the DNA is TGTGCCAGCACCCCACGGCTCTATGGCTACACCTTC. Translation: CASTPRLYGYTF.

The chain links TRBV28 to TRBJ1-1, with D possibly matching TRBD1 (5 bases). The length of the CDR3 is 16 residues. The V end was cut by 4 bases, the J end by 1 base, with 16 bases between. Germline CDR1 is MDHEN and CDR2 is SYDVKM. CDR3 bases: TGTGCCAGCAGTTCCACCGGGACTCCAAAGAACACTGAAGCTTTCTTT. Translated, it gives CASSSTGTPKNTEAFF. Drawing the rest from reference TRBV28 and TRBJ1-1, the complete variable domain is DVKVTQSSRYLVKRTGEKVFLECVQDMDHENMFWYRQDPGLGLRLIYFSYDVKMKEKGDIPEGYSVSREKKERFSLILESASTNQTSMYLCASSSTGTPKNTEAFFGQGTRLTVV.

Here the CDR3 reads CASSLNRGRGVSYEQYF. As DNA, the CDR3 is TGCGCCAGCAGCTTGAACAGGGGGCGAGGAGTGTCCTACGAGCAGTACTTC. V is TRBV5-1 and J is TRBJ2-5; 9 bases fit TRBD1. Gene TRBJ2-7 matches the end of the DNA better, so the J call may be wrong. The germline CDR1 and CDR2 sequences are SGHRS and YFSETQ. The CDR3 is 17 residues long.

This clone appeared a few times. The gene calls are TRBV7-2 and TRBJ1-1; D gene uncertain. The V end was cut by 1 base, the J end by 5 bases, with 14 bases between. Germline V gene sequence: CDR1 SGHTA, CDR2 FQGNSA. The CDR3 has 15 residues. Here the CDR3 reads CASSLGSFLGTEAFF. DNA of the CDR3: TGTGCCAGCAGCTTAGGTTCGTTCTTGGGGACTGAAGCTTTCTTT.

The chain couples TRBV19 to TRBJ2-5, with D perhaps TRBD2 (6 bases). V was cut by 5 bases and J by 13 bases, with 23 bases left in between. This CDR3 comprises 14 residues. Germline V lookup: CDR1 LNHDA, CDR2 SQIVND (reference sequence). The CDR3, as DNA: TGTGCCAGTAGTTCACAACCGCCGGGACTCCAGTTGTACTTC. Residues: CASSSQPPGLQLYF.

The chain uses TRBV6-5 and TRBJ1-5; 10 nucleotides align to TRBD1. CDR3 length equals 14 residues. Germline V gives CDR1 MNHEY, CDR2 SVGAGI. V was pared by 1 base and J by 7 bases, with 1 base of the junction left unmatched. CDR3 sequence reads: CASSYLGQGQPQHF. CDR3 bases: TGTGCCAGCAGTTACTTGGGACAGGGGCAGCCCCAGCATTTT.

V and J are TRBV18 and TRBJ1-1; D call uncertain. V dropped 6 bases and J dropped 1 base, with 9 bases sitting between them. In germline, CDR1 is KGHSH, CDR2 LQKENI. This CDR3 is 13 amino acids long. The CDR3 reads CASSPQKNTEAFF. For the CDR3, the DNA is TGTGCCAGCTCCCCCCAAAAGAACACTGAAGCTTTCTTT. Looking up the rest from reference TRBV18 and TRBJ1-1 gives the full variable domain: NAGVMQNPRHLVRRRGQEARLRCSPMKGHSHVYWYRQLPEEGLKFMVYLQKENIIDESGMPKERFSAEFPKEGPSILRIQQVVRGDSAAYFCASSPQKNTEAFFGQGTRLTVV.

V gene TRBV5-1 combines with J gene TRBJ2-5; 11 bases are shared with TRBD2. The CDR3 is 16 amino acids. Losses at the gene ends were 0 bases for V and 7 bases for J; bases not matched to a gene: 8. In germline, CDR1 is SGHRS, CDR2 YFSETQ. The CDR3 loop is CASSLEVAGGPLTQYF. CDR3 bases: TGCGCCAGCAGCTTGGAGGTAGCGGGGGGGCCATTGACCCAGTACTTC.

This rearrangement joins TRBV6-6 to TRBJ1-1; D is unresolved. The V end lost 6 bases, the J end lost 3 bases, and 5 bases lay between the germline ends. The CDR3 has 11 residues. Germline V gene data show CDR1 as MNHNY and CDR2 as SVGAGI (reference sequence). CDR3 in amino acids: CASRKDTEAFF. The CDR3 nucleotides read TGTGCCAGCAGAAAAGACACTGAAGCTTTCTTT.

This clone was counted between two and nine times. The chain couples TRBV28 to TRBJ1-5, with a tentative D call TRBD1 (5 bases). Deletions cut 6 bases from V and 8 bases from J, with 17 bases between. The germline V gene encodes CDR1 MDHEN and CDR2 SYDVKM. CDR3 length: 14 amino acids. The DNA of the CDR3 is TGTGCCAGCAGCCCACAGGTTTACGGGGAGCCCCAGCATTTT. Amino acids: CASSPQVYGEPQHF.

As to this clone: Other DNA sequences within the sample encode an identical CDR3. The rearrangement links TRBV5-1 to TRBJ2-7, with 8 nucleotides matching TRBD2. The CDR3 is 14 amino acids. With 2 bases clipped from V and 2 bases from J, the junction kept 3 bases outside the gene matches. Germline V gene lookup returns CDR1 SGHRS and CDR2 YFSETQ. CDR3 loop: CASSFTGGTYEQYF. In DNA form, the CDR3 reads TGCGCCAGCAGCTTTACGGGGGGGACCTACGAGCAGTACTTC.

This clone was seen only a few times. J is TRBJ1-3 and V is TRBV2, with D perhaps TRBD1 (5 bases). CDR3 size: 14 residues. V shed 10 bases and J shed 0 bases, with 13 bases lying between them. Germline V CDR1 and CDR2: SNHLY, FYNNEI. CDR3 DNA: TGTGCCACTTGGGACGGGATCTCTGGAAACACCATATATTTT. Protein product: CATWDGISGNTIYF.

The rearrangement joins TRBV4-1 to TRBJ2-4, with D unclear. Trimming stripped 0 bases from V and 1 base from J, with 13 bases between. CDR1 MGHRA and CDR2 YSYEKL come from the germline V gene. The CDR3 loop spans 17 amino acids. CDR3 loop: CASSQDGDLPAKNIQYF. CDR3 sequence (DNA): TGCGCCAGCAGCCAAGATGGAGACCTACCGGCCAAAAACATTCAGTACTTC.

V and J are TRBV5-4 and TRBJ2-3; D may match TRBD1 or TRBD2 (5 bases each). Per the germline V gene, CDR1 is SGHNT and CDR2 is YYREEE (reference sequence). The CDR3 has 16 residues. V was trimmed by 4 bases and J by 2 bases, leaving 17 bases between them. The CDR3: CASSTGTPALTDTQYF. The CDR3 DNA reads as TGTGCCAGCAGCACCGGGACCCCGGCTCTCACAGATACGCAGTATTTT. Full variable domain (rest looked up from reference TRBV5-4 and TRBJ2-3): ETGVTQSPTHLIKTRGQQVTLRCSSQSGHNTVSWYQQALGQGPQFIFQYYREEENGRGNFPPRFSGLQFPNYSSELNVNALELDDSALYLCASSTGTPALTDTQYFGPGTRLTVL.

CDR3 sequence (DNA): TGCGCCAGCAGCCAAGCTCCACGGACCGCCCTGGCCCTCCACTTT. Its translation is CASSQAPRTALALHF. The chain recombines TRBV4-3 with TRBJ1-6, with no clear D. This CDR3 region has 15 residues. The ends were cut back, 1 base at V and 14 bases at J, with 18 bases in the middle. Germline V gene lookup returns CDR1 LGHNA and CDR2 YSLEER.

This sequence joins TRBV7-8 and TRBJ2-5; D is uncertain. Germline V CDR1 and CDR2: SGHVS, FQNEAQ. The CDR3 extends over 14 amino acids. Trimming stripped 0 bases from V and 0 bases from J, with 5 bases between. CDR3 nucleotide sequence: TGTGCCAGCAGCTTAGCAGGGTACCAAGAGACCCAGTACTTC. This translates into CASSLAGYQETQYF.

This rearrangement joins TRBV5-8 to TRBJ2-4, with D unresolved. CDR3 length equals 12 residues. Trimming removed 2 bases from V and 0 bases from J, with 0 bases in between. From germline, CDR1 is SGHTS and CDR2 YDEGEE. The CDR3 is CASSLAKNIQYF. For the CDR3, the DNA is TGTGCCAGCAGCTTAGCCAAAAACATTCAGTACTTC.

This clone was recorded a few times. The rearrangement joins TRBV9 to TRBJ2-1, with TRBD2 as a possible D gene (5 bases). Trimming cost V 0 bases and J 6 bases, with 10 bases left between them. The CDR3 runs to 14 residues. The germline CDR1 and CDR2 sequences are SGDLS and YYNGEE. DNA of the CDR3: TGTGCCAGCAGCGTAGACGGGGAGCCCAATGAGCAGTTCTTC. Protein sequence: CASSVDGEPNEQFF.

The CDR3 nucleotides are TGTGCCAGCAGCTTAGCGGCCGGGACAGGGGGCGCCGCAGGTGGCTACACCTTC. It encodes CASSLAAGTGGAAGGYTF. The V and J genes are TRBV7-9 and TRBJ1-2; TRBD1 matches at 12 bases. This CDR3 contains 18 residues. CDR1 and CDR2 from the germline V gene are SEHNR and FQNEAQ (reference sequence). V lost 0 bases and J lost 7; bases outside the gene matches: 12. The full variable domain, completed using reference TRBV7-9 and TRBJ1-2, is DTGVSQNPRHKITKRGQNVTFRCDPISEHNRLYWYRQTLGQGPEFLTYFQNEAQLEKSRLLSDRFSAERPKGSFSTLEIQRTEQGDSAMYLCASSLAAGTGGAAGGYTFGSGTRLTVV.

This chain links TRBV5-1 with TRBJ1-1; D gene unclear. Trimming stripped 0 bases from V and 0 bases from J, with 9 bases between. The CDR3 extends over 15 amino acids. Germline V gives CDR1 SGHRS, CDR2 YFSETQ. CDR3 bases: TGCGCCAGCAGCTTGGCCGGACGGTTGAACACTGAAGCTTTCTTT. It is translated as CASSLAGRLNTEAFF. The whole variable domain, remainder taken from reference TRBV5-1 and TRBJ1-1, is KAGVTQTPRYLIKTRGQQVTLSCSPISGHRSVSWYQQTPGQGLQFLFEYFSETQRNKGNFPGRFSGRQFSNSRSEMNVSTLELGDSALYLCASSLAGRLNTEAFFGQGTRLTVV.

This chain links TRBV6-6 with TRBJ1-1; D call uncertain. V was pared by 3 bases and J by 0 bases, with 8 bases between. CDR3 size: 14 residues. Germline loops: CDR1 MNHNY, CDR2 SVGAGI (reference sequence). For the CDR3, the DNA is TGTGCCAGCAGTTATTTGGCCATGAACACTGAAGCTTTCTTT. It is translated as CASSYLAMNTEAFF.

The rearrangement links TRBV7-3 to TRBJ2-3, with D uncertain. Germline-derived CDR1 and CDR2 are SGHTA and FQGTGA. CDR3 length equals 14 residues. V lost 0 bases and J 3 bases, leaving 7 bases between the germline ends. The CDR3 DNA is TGTGCCAGCAGCTTAACGACCCAGACAGATACGCAGTATTTT. It translates to CASSLTTQTDTQYF.

The chain carries TRBV5-1 and TRBJ2-1; possibly TRBD1 or TRBD2 for D (6 bases each). Per the germline V gene, CDR1 is SGHRS and CDR2 is YFSETQ. V gave up 4 bases and J gave up 6 bases, with 11 bases separating them. The CDR3 is made up of 13 amino acids. As DNA, the CDR3 is TGCGCCAGCAGCGTTGGAGGGGGCAATGAGCAGTTCTTC. Translated, it gives CASSVGGGNEQFF.

The chain carries TRBV11-2 and TRBJ1-4; D possibly corresponds to TRBD1 (6 bases). Trimming pared 3 bases from V and 4 bases from J, leaving 9 bases between. CDR3 size: 14 residues. CDR1 SGHAT and CDR2 FQNNGV come from the germline V gene. The DNA of the CDR3 is TGTGCCAGCAGCTTGGACAGTCATAATGAAAAACTGTTTTTT. Translating gives CASSLDSHNEKLFF. Full variable domain (missing parts from reference TRBV11-2 and TRBJ1-4): EAGVAQSPRYKIIEKRQSVAFWCNPISGHATLYWYQQILGQGPKLLIQFQNNGVVDDSQLPKDRFSAERLKGVDSTLKIQPAKLEDSAVYLCASSLDSHNEKLFFGSGTQLSVL.

This clone was seen a few times. The chain carries TRBV10-3 and TRBJ1-5, with 8 bases fitting TRBD1. The V gene end was trimmed by 6 bases and the J gene end by 0 bases; junction bases not matched to a gene: 4. This CDR3 is 15 amino acids long. In germline, CDR1 is ENHRY, CDR2 SYGVKD. As DNA, the CDR3 is TGTGCCATCAGGGACAGGGATGGTAGCAATCAGCCCCAGCATTTT. This translates into CAIRDRDGSNQPQHF.

J is TRBJ1-5 and V is TRBV5-6; 10 bases fit TRBD1. Trimming cost V 5 bases and J 2 bases; bases outside gene matches: 7. Germline CDR1 is SGHDT and CDR2 is YYEEEE. This CDR3 is 16 amino acids long. CDR3 nucleotide sequence: TGTGCCAGCAGTGAATATGGGACAGGGGGCAATCAGCCCCAGCATTTT. This sequence encodes CASSEYGTGGNQPQHF.